This TCR beta chain was identified during a study of cytomegalovirus exposure and HLA in healthy donors. The PCR was carried out with 60 Vbeta primers and 13 Jbeta primers. Assay: immunoSEQ multiplex PCR; the TCRdb copy retains only in-frame clones and omits some. There are fewer than 200,000 clones in the sample; 82% occur only once, and roughly 10% lies in the top ten. V dropped 1 base and J dropped 8; count of bases not matched to a gene: 6. Germline-derived CDR1 and CDR2 are SGDLS and YYNGEE. CDR3 size: 15 residues. This TCR was recovered from a man aged 45-65 years in good health and CMV-seropositive. The rearrangement links TRBV9 to TRBJ1-6; 7 bases fit TRBD1. The sequenced sample consisted of PBMCs. The CDR3 region has the DNA TGTGCCAGCAGCGTAAACTTAGGGGGCGATTCACCCCTCCACTTT. Encoded protein: CASSVNLGGDSPLHF.